Following are 11 T cell receptor beta chains from one sample sequenced in a study of Tregs in tolerant kidney transplant recipients. These receptors have no identified antigens. Profiling relied on immunoSEQ multiplex PCR, and the TCRdb table lists in-frame clones only, not all of them. The data show approximately 30,000 clones, under 90% seen once. The sequencing sample was made of Tregs from blood cultured with allogeneic cells. The receptors were sampled from a human donor in good health.

V and J are TRBV11-2 and TRBJ2-2; D is uncertain. From germline, CDR1 is SGHAT and CDR2 FQNNGV. Between the trimmed V and J ends, which lost 6 bases and 0 bases, there was a span of 11 bases. This CDR3 is 15 amino acids long. CDR3 residues: CASSQGWANTGELFF. CDR3 DNA sequence: TGTGCCAGCAGTCAAGGGTGGGCGAACACCGGGGAGCTGTTTTTT. The variable domain in full, completed from reference TRBV11-2 and TRBJ2-2, reads EAGVAQSPRYKIIEKRQSVAFWCNPISGHATLYWYQQILGQGPKLLIQFQNNGVVDDSQLPKDRFSAERLKGVDSTLKIQPAKLEDSAVYLCASSQGWANTGELFFGEGSRLTVL.

The V and J genes are TRBV5-1 and TRBJ2-1; 11 bases line up with TRBD2. This CDR3 has 19 amino acids. With 2 bases clipped from V and 4 bases from J, the junction kept 14 bases outside the gene matches. Germline CDR1 is SGHRS and CDR2 is YFSETQ. The CDR3 sequence is CASSFLTGLAGGGYNEQFF. CDR3 sequence (DNA): TGCGCCAGCAGCTTCCTTACCGGACTAGCGGGCGGGGGGTACAATGAGCAGTTCTTC.

The V call is TRBV6-1, the J call TRBJ1-6; the match to TRBD1 covers 10 bases. V was clipped by 6 bases and J by 7 bases; unmatched bases: 6. The germline gives CDR1 MNHNS, CDR2 SASEGT. The CDR3 has 15 residues. The CDR3 region has the DNA TGTGCCAGCAGAAAGAGGGGACAGGGGAATTCACCCCTCCACTTT. It is translated as CASRKRGQGNSPLHF.

V gene TRBV11-2 combines with J gene TRBJ2-7; D might be TRBD1 or TRBD2, each matching 7 bases. Germline values: CDR1 SGHAT, CDR2 FQNNGV. V was pared by 5 bases and J by 3 bases, with 14 bases between. This CDR3 is 14 amino acids long. This CDR3 is CASSPGGRDYEQYF. The CDR3 DNA reads TGTGCCAGCAGCCCAGGGGGGAGGGACTACGAGCAGTACTTC.

The chain joins TRBV6-5 to TRBJ1-1; a possible D gene is TRBD1 (5 bases). Trimming removed 8 bases at V and 0 bases at J, with 10 bases between. The CDR3 has 13 amino acids. Germline CDR1 MNHEY, CDR2 SVGAGI. The CDR3 DNA follows: TGTGCCAGCCGGGACTTATTGAACACTGAAGCTTTCTTT. It encodes CASRDLLNTEAFF.

This clone is a singleton in its sample. This chain joins TRBV23-1 and TRBJ2-2; 10 bases agree with TRBD2. TRBV23-1 is placed among ORFs of uncertain function. Trimming at V came to 0 bases and at J to 1 base, leaving 8 bases not matched to a gene. The CDR3 covers 19 residues. CDR3 sequence (DNA): TGCGCCAGCAGTCAATCGCCTAACGCTAGCGGGGGGAACACCGGGGAGCTGTTTTTT. Translating it yields CASSQSPNASGGNTGELFF.

This clone was observed once. The chain joins TRBV30 to TRBJ1-1; D gene uncertain. CDR1 GTSNPN and CDR2 SVGIG come from the germline V gene (reference sequence). The CDR3 length is 12 residues. The ends were cut back, 2 bases at V and 0 bases at J, with 4 bases in the middle. The CDR3 here is CAWSKVNTEAFF. As DNA, the CDR3 is TGTGCCTGGAGTAAGGTGAACACTGAAGCTTTCTTT.

The chain carries TRBV5-1 and TRBJ2-3; D might be TRBD1 (6 bases). Per the germline V gene, CDR1 is SGHRS and CDR2 is YFSETQ. Between the trimmed V and J ends, which lost 0 bases and 1 base, there was a span of 6 bases. The CDR3 spans 14 residues. The CDR3 protein is CASSLGTGTDTQYF. The CDR3 DNA reads as TGCGCCAGCAGCTTGGGGACAGGCACAGATACGCAGTATTTT.

The genes are TRBV30 and TRBJ1-5; no clear D gene. In germline, CDR1 is GTSNPN, CDR2 SVGIG (reference sequence). This CDR3 is 13 amino acids long. Trimming cost V 0 bases and J 2 bases, with 5 bases left between them. CDR3 sequence (DNA): TGTGCCTGGAGTGTGGGTCGCAATCAGCCCCAGCATTTT. This gives the protein CAWSVGRNQPQHF.

This clone is medium-sized. The chain recombines TRBV27 with TRBJ1-5; D is ambiguous. Deletions cut 4 bases from V and 1 base from J, with 11 bases between. The CDR3 is made up of 15 amino acids. CDR1 and CDR2 from the germline V gene are MNHEY and SMNVEV (reference sequence). The CDR3 DNA follows: TGTGCCAGCAGTTCCGGAACAGCCAGCAATCAGCCCCAGCATTTT. Amino acids: CASSSGTASNQPQHF.

J is TRBJ2-2 and V is TRBV7-9, with TRBD2 matching over 10 bases. The CDR3 is 15 residues long. In germline, CDR1 is SEHNR, CDR2 FQNEAQ (reference sequence). V lost 5 bases and J lost 4; bases outside the gene matches: 4. Here the CDR3 reads CASSPVAGGTGELFF. The CDR3 bases are TGTGCCAGCAGCCCAGTAGCGGGAGGCACCGGGGAGCTGTTTTTT. Full variable domain (rest looked up from reference TRBV7-9 and TRBJ2-2): DTGVSQNPRHKITKRGQNVTFRCDPISEHNRLYWYRQTLGQGPEFLTYFQNEAQLEKSRLLSDRFSAERPKGSFSTLEIQRTEQGDSAMYLCASSPVAGGTGELFFGEGSRLTVL.